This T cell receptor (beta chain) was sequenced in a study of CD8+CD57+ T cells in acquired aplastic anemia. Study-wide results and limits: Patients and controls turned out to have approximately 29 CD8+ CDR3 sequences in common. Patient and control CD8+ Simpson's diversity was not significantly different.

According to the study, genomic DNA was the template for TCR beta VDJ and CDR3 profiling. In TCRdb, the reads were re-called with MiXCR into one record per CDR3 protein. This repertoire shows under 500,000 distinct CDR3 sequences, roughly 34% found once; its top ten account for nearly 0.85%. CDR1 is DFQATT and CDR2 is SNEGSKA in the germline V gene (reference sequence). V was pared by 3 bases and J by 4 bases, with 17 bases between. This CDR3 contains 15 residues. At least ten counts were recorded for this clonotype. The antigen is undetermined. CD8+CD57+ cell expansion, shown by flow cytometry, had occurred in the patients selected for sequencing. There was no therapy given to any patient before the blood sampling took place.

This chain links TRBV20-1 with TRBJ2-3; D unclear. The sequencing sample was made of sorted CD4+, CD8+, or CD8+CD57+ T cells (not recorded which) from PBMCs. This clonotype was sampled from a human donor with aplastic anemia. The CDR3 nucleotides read TGCAGTGCTAGTGGCCCTGAGGCCAAGTCAGATACGCAGTATTTT. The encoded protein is CSASGPEAKSDTQYF.